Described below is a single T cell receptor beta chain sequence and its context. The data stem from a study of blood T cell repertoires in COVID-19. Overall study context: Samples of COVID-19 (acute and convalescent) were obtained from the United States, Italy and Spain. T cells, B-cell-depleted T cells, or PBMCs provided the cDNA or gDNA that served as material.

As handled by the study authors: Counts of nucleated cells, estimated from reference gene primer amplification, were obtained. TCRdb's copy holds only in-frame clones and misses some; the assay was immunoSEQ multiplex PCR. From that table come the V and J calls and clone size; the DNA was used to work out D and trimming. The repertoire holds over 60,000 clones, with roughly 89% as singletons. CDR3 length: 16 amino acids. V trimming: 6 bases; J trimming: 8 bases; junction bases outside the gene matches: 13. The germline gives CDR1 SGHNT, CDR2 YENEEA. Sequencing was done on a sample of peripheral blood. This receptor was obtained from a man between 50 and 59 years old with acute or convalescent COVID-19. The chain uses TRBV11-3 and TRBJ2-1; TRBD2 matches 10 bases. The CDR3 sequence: CASSYILAGAGHEQFF. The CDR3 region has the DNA TGTGCCAGCAGTTATATCCTAGCGGGAGCTGGCCATGAGCAGTTCTTC.